One and the same sample provided the 12 T cell receptor beta chains below, sequenced in a study of technical replicates of blood from a few donors. This table comes from immunoSEQ multiplex PCR, and its TCRdb copy is limited to in-frame clones, with some not included. The data hold roughly 85,000 clones, with about 93% observed a single time. The sequenced material came from T cells isolated from PBMCs. The receptors shown here come from a human donor in good health.

This chain connects TRBV6-5 to TRBJ2-7, with 8 bases aligning to TRBD1. Germline V gene lookup returns CDR1 MNHEY and CDR2 SVGAGI. The CDR3 loop spans 12 amino acids. After removal of 6 bases from V and 8 bases from J, the junction contained 6 bases not matched to a gene. CDR3 amino acids: CASSRDRTKQYF. The CDR3 nucleotides are TGTGCCAGCAGCCGGGACAGGACAAAGCAGTACTTC.

V usage is TRBV6-1 and J usage is TRBJ2-6; D is uncertain. V shed 6 bases and J shed 1 base, with 10 bases lying between them. Looked up from germline, CDR1 is MNHNS and CDR2 is SASEGT. This CDR3 has 15 amino acids. CDR3 residues: CASSYAPSGANVLTF. For the CDR3, the DNA is TGTGCCAGCAGCTATGCCCCTTCTGGGGCCAACGTCCTGACTTTC.

The chain combines TRBV5-1 with TRBJ1-5; D uncertain. The CDR3 loop spans 15 amino acids. V was shortened by 0 bases and J by 0 bases, with 7 bases between the two germline ends. Germline-derived CDR1 and CDR2 are SGHRS and YFSETQ. CDR3 coding DNA: TGCGCCAGCAGCTTGGGGGCAGCTAGCAATCAGCCCCAGCATTTT. Translating gives CASSLGAASNQPQHF.

The chain has TRBV19 and TRBJ2-7, with a tentative D call TRBD1 (5 bases). The V and J ends lost 3 bases and 3 bases respectively, with 9 bases between them. Germline CDR1 reads LNHDA; CDR2 reads SQIVND (reference sequence). The CDR3 length is 13 residues. The CDR3 DNA reads TGTGCCAGTAGTATTCTTGACAGCTACGAGCAGTACTTC. Protein sequence: CASSILDSYEQYF.

The V gene is TRBV11-3, the J gene TRBJ2-7; 7 nucleotides agree with TRBD1. Losses at the gene ends were 4 bases for V and 4 bases for J; bases not matched to a gene: 13. This CDR3 spans 16 amino acids. Germline CDR1 SGHNT, CDR2 YENEEA. The CDR3 nucleotides read TGTGCCAGCAGCTATGGCCCCGGGACAGAAGAATACGAGCAGTACTTC. Translating gives CASSYGPGTEEYEQYF. Full variable domain (rest looked up from reference TRBV11-3 and TRBJ2-7): EAGVVQSPRYKIIEKKQPVAFWCNPISGHNTLYWYLQNLGQGPELLIRYENEEAVDDSQLPKDRFSAERLKGVDSTLKIQPAELGDSAVYLCASSYGPGTEEYEQYFGPGTRLTVT.

This chain uses TRBV5-1 with TRBJ2-5, with 12 bases lining up with TRBD2. The CDR3 runs to 17 residues. CDR1 and CDR2 from the germline V gene are SGHRS and YFSETQ. Trimming removed 6 bases from V and 2 bases from J; junction bases left unmatched: 11. The CDR3, as DNA: TGCGCCAGCACTCTTCTAGCGGGAGGGCCGGTACAAGAGACCCAGTACTTC. The encoded protein is CASTLLAGGPVQETQYF.

This chain uses TRBV10-3 with TRBJ2-3, with 11 bases that match TRBD2. Germline trimming cut 2 bases from V and 3 bases from J; bases unmatched to any gene: 7. The CDR3 is 17 amino acids. Germline V gene sequence: CDR1 ENHRY, CDR2 SYGVKD. As DNA, the CDR3 is TGTGCCATCAGTGAGAGTCCGGGACTAGCGGTTACAGATACGCAGTATTTT. It is translated as CAISESPGLAVTDTQYF.

V usage is TRBV5-4 and J usage is TRBJ1-2, with D possibly TRBD1 on 6 matching bases. Germline V gene data show CDR1 as SGHNT and CDR2 as YYREEE (reference sequence). V dropped 2 bases and J dropped 8 bases, with 16 bases sitting between them. CDR3 size: 14 residues. CDR3 region: CASSFDGGSNGYTF. In DNA, the CDR3 is TGTGCCAGCAGCTTTGATGGGGGCTCTAACGGCTACACCTTC.

The chain couples TRBV27 to TRBJ1-4, with 9 bases lining up with TRBD1. The ends lost 6 bases at V and 5 bases at J; junction bases unmatched: 10. CDR1 is MNHEY and CDR2 is SMNVEV in the germline V gene (reference sequence). There are 16 residues in the CDR3. This CDR3 is CASSRDRVSMNEKLFF. In DNA, the CDR3 is TGTGCCAGCAGCCGGGACAGGGTATCCATGAATGAAAAACTGTTTTTT.

The chain has TRBV5-1 and TRBJ2-1, with TRBD2 identical over 9 bases. The CDR3 consists of 15 residues. With 3 bases clipped from V and 5 bases from J, the junction kept 6 bases outside the gene matches. From germline, CDR1 is SGHRS and CDR2 YFSETQ. DNA of the CDR3: TGCGCCAGCAGCTGGGGCGGGAGGGCCAACAATGAGCAGTTCTTC. It encodes CASSWGGRANNEQFF.

The V call is TRBV28, the J call TRBJ1-3; TRBD1 matches at 7 bases. Germline V CDR1 and CDR2: MDHEN, SYDVKM. The CDR3 contains 19 residues. After removal of 6 bases from V and 3 bases from J, the junction contained 20 bases not matched to a gene. The CDR3 is CASSLSSLGTEFYGNTIYF. DNA of the CDR3: TGTGCCAGCAGCTTGTCTTCGCTCGGGACAGAGTTTTATGGAAACACCATATATTTT. Together with reference TRBV28 and TRBJ1-3, the CDR3 gives the full variable domain: DVKVTQSSRYLVKRTGEKVFLECVQDMDHENMFWYRQDPGLGLRLIYFSYDVKMKEKGDIPEGYSVSREKKERFSLILESASTNQTSMYLCASSLSSLGTEFYGNTIYFGEGSWLTVV.

The V gene is TRBV6-6, the J gene TRBJ1-6; D possibly corresponds to TRBD1 (5 bases). The CDR3 is 15 residues long. Trimming took 6 bases from V and 7 from J, leaving 16 bases between them. CDR1 and CDR2 (germline): MNHNY, SVGAGI (reference sequence). The CDR3 sequence: CASRTQEDRNSPLHF. DNA for the CDR3: TGTGCCAGCAGGACACAGGAAGATAGAAATTCACCCCTCCACTTT.